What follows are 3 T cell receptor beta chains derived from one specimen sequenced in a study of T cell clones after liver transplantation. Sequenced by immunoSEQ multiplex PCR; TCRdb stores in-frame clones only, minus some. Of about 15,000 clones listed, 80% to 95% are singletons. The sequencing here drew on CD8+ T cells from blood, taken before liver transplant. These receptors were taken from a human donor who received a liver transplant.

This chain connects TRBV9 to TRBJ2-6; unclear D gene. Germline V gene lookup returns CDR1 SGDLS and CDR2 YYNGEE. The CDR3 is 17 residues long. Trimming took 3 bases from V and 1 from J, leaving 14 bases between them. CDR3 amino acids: CASSGALAMSGANVLTF. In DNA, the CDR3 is TGTGCCAGCAGCGGAGCCCTTGCCATGTCTGGGGCCAACGTCCTGACTTTC.

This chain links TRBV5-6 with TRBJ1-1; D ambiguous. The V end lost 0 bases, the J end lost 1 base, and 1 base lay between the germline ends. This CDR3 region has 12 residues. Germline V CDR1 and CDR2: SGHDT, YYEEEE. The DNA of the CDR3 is TGTGCCAGCAGCTTGGCGAACACTGAAGCTTTCTTT. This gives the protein CASSLANTEAFF.

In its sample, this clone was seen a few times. CDR3 DNA sequence: TGCGCCAGCAGTCCGGGACTAGCGGGATTAGGGAATGAGCAGTTCTTC. It specifies CASSPGLAGLGNEQFF. This chain joins TRBV23-1 and TRBJ2-1; TRBD2 matches at 13 bases. TRBV23-1 carries the ORF label, with uncertain function. The trim removed 4 bases at V and 7 bases at J, leaving 7 bases unmatched. The length of the CDR3 is 16 residues.